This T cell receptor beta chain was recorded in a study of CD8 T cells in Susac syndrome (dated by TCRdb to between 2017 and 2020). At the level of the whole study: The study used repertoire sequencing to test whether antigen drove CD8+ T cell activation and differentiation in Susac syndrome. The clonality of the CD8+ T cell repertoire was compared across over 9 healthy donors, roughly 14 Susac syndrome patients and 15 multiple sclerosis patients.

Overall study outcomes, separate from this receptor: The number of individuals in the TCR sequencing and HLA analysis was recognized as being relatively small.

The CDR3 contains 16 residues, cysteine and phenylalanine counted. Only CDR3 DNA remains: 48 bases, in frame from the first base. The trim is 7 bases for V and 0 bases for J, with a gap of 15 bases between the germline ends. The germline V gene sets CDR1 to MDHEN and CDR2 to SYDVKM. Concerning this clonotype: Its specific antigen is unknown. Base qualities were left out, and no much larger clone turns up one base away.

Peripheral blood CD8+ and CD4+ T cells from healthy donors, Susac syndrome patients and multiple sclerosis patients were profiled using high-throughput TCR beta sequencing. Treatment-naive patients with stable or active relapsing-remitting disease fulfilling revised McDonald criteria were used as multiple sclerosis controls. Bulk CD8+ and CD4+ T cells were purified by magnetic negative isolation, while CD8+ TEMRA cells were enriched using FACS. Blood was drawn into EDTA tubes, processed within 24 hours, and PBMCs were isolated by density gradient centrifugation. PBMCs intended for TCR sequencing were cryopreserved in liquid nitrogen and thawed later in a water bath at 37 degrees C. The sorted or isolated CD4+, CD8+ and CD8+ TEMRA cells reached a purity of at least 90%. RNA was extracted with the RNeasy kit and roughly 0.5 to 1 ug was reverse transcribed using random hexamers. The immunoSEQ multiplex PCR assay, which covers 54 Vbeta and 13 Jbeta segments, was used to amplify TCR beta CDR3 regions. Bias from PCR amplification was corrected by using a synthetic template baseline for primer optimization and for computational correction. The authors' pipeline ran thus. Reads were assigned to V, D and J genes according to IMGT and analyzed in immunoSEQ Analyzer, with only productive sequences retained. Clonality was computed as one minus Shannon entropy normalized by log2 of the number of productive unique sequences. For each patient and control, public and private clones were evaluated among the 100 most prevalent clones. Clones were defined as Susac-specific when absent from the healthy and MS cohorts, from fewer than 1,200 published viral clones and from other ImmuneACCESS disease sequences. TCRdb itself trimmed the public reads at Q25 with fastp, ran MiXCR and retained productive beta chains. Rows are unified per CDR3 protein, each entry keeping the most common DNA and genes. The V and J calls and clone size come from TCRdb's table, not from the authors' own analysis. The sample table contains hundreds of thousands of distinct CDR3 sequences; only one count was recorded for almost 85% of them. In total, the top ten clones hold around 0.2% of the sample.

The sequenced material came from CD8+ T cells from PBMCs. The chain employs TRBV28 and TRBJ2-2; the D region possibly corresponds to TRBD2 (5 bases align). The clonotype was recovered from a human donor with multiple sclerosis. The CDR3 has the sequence CASTLEAGTNTGELFF. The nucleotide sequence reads TGTGCCAGCACCCTGGAGGCAGGAACGAACACCGGGGAGCTGTTTTTT.